These 14 T cell receptor beta chains came from one sample sequenced in a study of T cells in Graves' hyperthyroidism and ophthalmopathy. Amplified regions were TCR beta CDR3 sequences from RNA transcripts. HTBI primers drove first-round RT-PCR of the TCR CDR3. TCRdb re-derived calls from the multiplex PCR reads in MiXCR, one entry per CDR3 protein. The data contain a few hundred thousand distinct CDR3 sequences, more than 15% of them seen just once; the ten biggest clones take up around 6.6%. Sequences were obtained from blood. The receptors originated from a woman in her twenties or thirties with Graves' hyperthyroidism.

This clonotype showed up just a few times. The chain has TRBV6-2 or TRBV6-3 and TRBJ1-5, with 9 bases fitting TRBD1. J gave up 3 bases and V 8 bases, and 8 bases lay outside the gene matches. This CDR3 contains 15 residues. Per germline, CDR1 MNHEY and CDR2 SVGEGT. In nucleotides, the CDR3 is TGTGCCAGCTACAGGGGGCTTGGAATCAATCAGCCCCAGCATTTT. Translation gives CASYRGLGINQPQHF.

This clonotype was counted a single time. This rearrangement joins TRBV19 to TRBJ2-3, with TRBD2 identical over 9 bases. Germline lookup yields CDR1 LNHDA and CDR2 SQIVND (reference sequence). V lost 8 bases and J lost 4; bases outside the gene matches: 10. The CDR3 is made up of 15 amino acids. The CDR3 DNA is TGTGCCAGTCGGGGTAGCGGGAGAGGCGCAGATACGCAGTATTTT. It specifies CASRGSGRGADTQYF.

Worth noting for this clonotype: One junction end disagrees with the germline gene, perhaps due to a read error. The chain employs TRBV11-2 and TRBJ1-6; TRBD1 matches 8 bases. The germline CDR1 and CDR2 sequences are SGHAT and FQNNGV. The CDR3 runs 14 residues. The CDR3 DNA reads TGTGCCAGCAGCCTAGACAGGGGCAGGTCACCCCTCCACTTT. Translating gives CASSLDRGRSPLHF.

Concerning this clonotype: A much bigger clone sits one base away, suggesting this may be a read error. The rearrangement uses TRBV12-3 or TRBV12-4 and TRBJ2-1; D call uncertain. This CDR3 region has 15 residues. This CDR3 reads CASSQTGYRANEQLF. The CDR3 DNA is TGTGCCAGCAGTCAGACCGGGTACCGGGCCAATGAGCAGCTCTTC.

The rearrangement uses TRBV11-3 and TRBJ2-3; the D gene could be TRBD1 or TRBD2 (6 bases each). CDR3 length equals 17 residues. Trimming stripped 2 bases from V and 0 bases from J, with 15 bases between. Germline values: CDR1 SGHNT, CDR2 YENEEA. The CDR3 region has the DNA TGTGCCAGCAGCTTACGAGGGGGGATGGGAAGCACAGATACGCAGTATTTT. Translation gives CASSLRGGMGSTDTQYF.

This clonotype was counted ten times or more. The chain couples TRBV28 to TRBJ2-3; tentatively, D is TRBD2 (6 bases). Germline V gene lookup returns CDR1 MDHEN and CDR2 SYDVKM. V lost 7 bases and J 6 bases, leaving 14 bases between the germline ends. The CDR3 is 13 amino acids. CDR3 nucleotide sequence: TGTGCCAGCACCCAACGGGGGTTTGATACGCAGTATTTT. The encoded protein is CASTQRGFDTQYF.

The chain carries TRBV5-1 and TRBJ2-5, with 15 nucleotides matching TRBD2. The CDR3 sequence is 17 residues long. With 4 bases clipped from V and 0 bases from J, the junction kept 4 bases outside the gene matches. CDR1 SGHRS and CDR2 YFSETQ come from the germline V gene. CDR3 protein: CASSPGLAGGNQETQYF. The CDR3, as DNA: TGCGCCAGCAGCCCGGGACTAGCGGGGGGTAACCAAGAGACCCAGTACTTC. Full variable domain (outside the CDR3, taken from reference TRBV5-1 and TRBJ2-5): KAGVTQTPRYLIKTRGQQVTLSCSPISGHRSVSWYQQTPGQGLQFLFEYFSETQRNKGNFPGRFSGRQFSNSRSEMNVSTLELGDSALYLCASSPGLAGGNQETQYFGPGTRLLVL.

This clonotype has at least ten counts. V usage is TRBV28 and J usage is TRBJ2-2; 7 nucleotides align to TRBD2. The length of the CDR3 is 15 residues. Losses at the gene ends were 7 bases for V and 0 bases for J; bases not matched to a gene: 5. The germline V gene encodes CDR1 MDHEN and CDR2 SYDVKM. The CDR3 protein is CASMGAGANTGELFF. CDR3 DNA sequence: TGTGCCAGCATGGGTGCGGGAGCGAACACCGGGGAGCTGTTTTTT.

With respect to this clonotype: A much larger clone lies a single base off, so this may be a read error. The rearrangement uses TRBV9 and TRBJ2-2; D call uncertain. Germline V gene data show CDR1 as SGDLS and CDR2 as YYNGEE. The CDR3 length is 13 residues. The CDR3 region is CTSSPTSAGELFF. As DNA, the CDR3 is TGTACCAGCAGCCCGACAAGCGCCGGGGAGCTGTTTTTT.

This clonotype was recorded at least ten times. The V gene is TRBV7-2, the J gene TRBJ2-3, with 7 positions matching TRBD2. This CDR3 is 16 amino acids long. Germline trimming cut 2 bases from V and 2 bases from J; bases unmatched to any gene: 7. Germline-derived CDR1 and CDR2 are SGHTA and FQGNSA. CDR3 sequence (DNA): TGTGCCAGCAGCTTAAGGCTAGCGGCGAACACAGATACGCAGTATTTT. This translates into CASSLRLAANTDTQYF. The whole variable domain, filled in from reference TRBV7-2 and TRBJ2-3, reads GAGVSQSPSNKVTEKGKDVELRCDPISGHTALYWYRQSLGQGLEFLIYFQGNSAPDKSGLPSDRFSAERTGGSVSTLTIQRTQQEDSAVYLCASSLRLAANTDTQYFGPGTRLTVL.

The V gene is TRBV20-1, the J gene TRBJ2-7; possibly TRBD2 for D (5 bases). CDR1 is DFQATT and CDR2 is SNEGSKA in the germline V gene (reference sequence). Trimming removed 6 bases from V and 5 bases from J, with 17 bases in between. This CDR3 spans 13 amino acids. The CDR3 coding sequence is TGCAGTGCCCAGCGGCTCGGTCGGGACGAGCAGTACTTC. Its translation: CSAQRLGRDEQYF.

This clonotype was observed a few times. The chain uses TRBV6-2 or TRBV6-3 and TRBJ1-1; TRBD1 matches 9 bases. Looked up from germline, CDR1 is MNHEY and CDR2 is SVGEGT. The V gene end was trimmed by 6 bases and the J gene end by 3 bases; junction bases not matched to a gene: 8. The length of the CDR3 is 15 residues. The CDR3 spells CASSSTGTGYTEAFF. In nucleotides, the CDR3 is TGTGCCAGCAGCTCAACCGGGACAGGGTACACTGAAGCTTTCTTT.

The chain employs TRBV7-6 and TRBJ2-7; 9 bases fit TRBD1. This CDR3 comprises 15 residues. Germline CDR1 reads SGHVS; CDR2 reads FNYEAQ. V shed 4 bases, J shed 4 bases, and the junction held 8 bases outside the gene matches. The CDR3 here is CASSSPGQGWYEQYF. CDR3 bases: TGTGCCAGCAGCTCCCCGGGACAGGGATGGTACGAGCAGTACTTC.

This chain joins TRBV4-1 and TRBJ1-2; TRBD1 is a possible D gene (5 bases). Trimming pared 0 bases from V and 1 base from J, leaving 9 bases between. This CDR3 is 15 amino acids long. Germline V gives CDR1 MGHRA, CDR2 YSYEKL. The CDR3 spells CASSQDSGSNYGYTF. The CDR3 DNA sequence: TGCGCCAGCAGCCAAGATTCAGGGAGTAACTATGGCTACACCTTC.